The 25 T cell receptor beta chains below come from one sample, sequenced in a study of blood T cell repertoires in COVID-19 (dated by TCRdb to 2018 to 2021). The method behind the library was the immunoSEQ multiplex PCR assay. The clones in this table, taken by TCRdb from immuneACCESS, are in-frame only. Not every clone is retained; where verified, under half of the shortfall comes from an unresolved V gene, and the cause of the rest is unknown. Counted in this sample were 250,000 to 300,000 clones; roughly four fifths of them appeared once. The ten largest make up approximately 4.5% of the sample. Sequencing was done on a sample of PBMCs or T cells enriched from blood (not recorded which). The receptors were gathered from a man aged 25 to 40 with acute COVID-19.

This clone was detected only once. J is TRBJ1-5 and V is TRBV6-5; TRBD1 aligns across 7 bases. With V trimmed by 5 bases and J by 2 bases, 6 bases remained unmatched. The CDR3 is 15 residues long. Germline values: CDR1 MNHEY, CDR2 SVGAGI. CDR3 protein: CASSNRQGGNQPQHF. CDR3 in DNA: TGTGCCAGCAGTAATAGACAGGGAGGCAATCAGCCCCAGCATTTT.

About this clone: A read error may produce the germline difference seen at one junction end. The chain uses TRBV5-1 and TRBJ1-1; 9 positions agree with TRBD1. The CDR3 is 14 residues long. Germline loops: CDR1 SGHRS, CDR2 YFSETQ. CDR3 coding DNA: TGTGCCAGCAGCCCGGGACAGGGGAACACTGAAGCTTTCTTT. Translated: CASSPGQGNTEAFF.

With regard to this clone: One junction end does not reproduce the germline sequence, and a read error may be involved. The V call is TRBV5-1, the J call TRBJ1-4, with 8 bases that match TRBD1. Germline assignment: CDR1 SGHRS and CDR2 YFSETQ. This CDR3 is built from 16 residues. The CDR3 loop reads CASSSGRGLGNEKLFF. The CDR3 DNA reads TGTGCCAGCAGCTCGGGCAGGGGGCTGGGTAATGAAAAACTGTTTTTT.

This clone was counted between two and nine times. The CDR3: CASSPYAGGVGYGYTF. Written as DNA, the CDR3 is TGCGCCAGCAGCCCGTACGCCGGGGGGGTCGGCTATGGCTACACCTTC. V is TRBV5-1 and J is TRBJ1-2; D is possibly TRBD1 (5 bases). The germline V and J ends were trimmed by 4 bases and 4 bases, with 20 bases remaining between them. CDR1 and CDR2 from the germline V gene are SGHRS and YFSETQ. This CDR3 region has 16 residues. Full variable domain (rest looked up from reference TRBV5-1 and TRBJ1-2): KAGVTQTPRYLIKTRGQQVTLSCSPISGHRSVSWYQQTPGQGLQFLFEYFSETQRNKGNFPGRFSGRQFSNSRSEMNVSTLELGDSALYLCASSPYAGGVGYGYTFGSGTRLTVV.

The chain is built from TRBV7-2 and TRBJ2-1, with 12 nucleotides matching TRBD2. Germline loops: CDR1 SGHTA, CDR2 FQGNSA. Losses at the gene ends were 5 bases for V and 7 bases for J; bases not matched to a gene: 12. The CDR3 contains 17 residues. Here the CDR3 DNA reads TGTGCCAGCAGCCTCCCGACTAGCGGGAGTAAGATGAATGAGCAGTTCTTC. Amino acids: CASSLPTSGSKMNEQFF.

This clone was counted only a few times. CDR3 DNA: TGTGCCAGCAGCTTAGACGGCGGCGGGGAGCTGTTTTTT. Amino acids: CASSLDGGGELFF. This chain links TRBV7-9 with TRBJ2-2; no definite D call. This CDR3 has 13 residues. CDR1 SEHNR and CDR2 FQNEAQ come from the germline V gene (reference sequence). V shed 1 base and J shed 7 bases, with 7 bases lying between them.

The chain uses TRBV19 and TRBJ2-3; 7 bases fit TRBD2. The CDR3 spans 14 residues. Germline lookup yields CDR1 LNHDA and CDR2 SQIVND (reference sequence). V lost 7 bases and J lost 0; bases outside the gene matches: 4. The CDR3 DNA reads as TGTGCCAGTAACAGCGGGGATAGCACAGATACGCAGTATTTT. Its translation: CASNSGDSTDTQYF.

The chain carries TRBV5-4 and TRBJ1-5; the match to TRBD1 covers 7 bases. V trimming: 2 bases; J trimming: 2 bases; junction bases outside the gene matches: 1. The CDR3 consists of 14 residues. The germline V gene has CDR1 SGHNT and CDR2 YYREEE (reference sequence). The CDR3 reads CASSLDRGNQPQHF. The DNA of the CDR3 is TGTGCCAGCAGCTTAGACAGGGGCAATCAGCCCCAGCATTTT.

The chain has TRBV10-1 and TRBJ1-1; D gene unclear. The CDR3 totals 14 residues. Germline CDR1 WNHNN, CDR2 SYGVQD (reference sequence). V lost 3 bases and J 1 base, leaving 9 bases between the germline ends. The CDR3 sequence: CASSDPGSNTEAFF. The CDR3 nucleotides read TGCGCCAGCAGTGACCCGGGGTCGAACACTGAAGCTTTCTTT.

This clone was seen once. V is TRBV4-2 and J is TRBJ2-6, with a possible D match to TRBD1 (5 bases). Between the trimmed V and J ends, which lost 4 bases and 4 bases, there was a span of 20 bases. The CDR3 loop spans 18 amino acids. In germline, CDR1 is LGHNA, CDR2 YNFKEQ. The CDR3 is CASSPRAAGYDGANVLTF. CDR3 DNA sequence: TGTGCCAGCAGCCCAAGAGCCGCAGGGTACGACGGGGCCAACGTCCTGACTTTC.

The chain recombines TRBV19 with TRBJ1-2, with D possibly matching TRBD1 (6 bases). V shed 0 bases and J shed 4 bases, with 18 bases lying between them. This CDR3 has 17 amino acids. CDR1 is LNHDA and CDR2 is SQIVND in the germline V gene (reference sequence). CDR3 nucleotide sequence: TGTGCCAGTAGTATAGATGGGGTCAGGGGAACTTCCTATGGCTACACCTTC. Translated, it gives CASSIDGVRGTSYGYTF.

This clone was seen only once. The V gene is TRBV10-3, the J gene TRBJ2-2; 7 bases map to TRBD1. The CDR3 is made up of 17 amino acids. Germline V CDR1 and CDR2: ENHRY, SYGVKD. The V gene end was trimmed by 2 bases and the J gene end by 0 bases; junction bases not matched to a gene: 6. CDR3 loop: CAISEPDRASNTGELFF. In DNA, the CDR3 is TGTGCCATCAGTGAGCCCGACAGGGCTTCGAACACCGGGGAGCTGTTTTTT.

Regarding this clone: The identical CDR3 is also encoded by other nucleotide sequences in the sample. This chain's CDR3 is CASSPQGQGSEKLFF. The CDR3 DNA reads as TGTGCCAGCTCACCCCAAGGACAGGGCAGTGAAAAACTGTTTTTT. The rearrangement joins TRBV18 to TRBJ1-4; 8 positions agree with TRBD1. V trimming: 3 bases; J trimming: 7 bases; junction bases outside the gene matches: 7. The V gene's germline CDR1 is KGHSH and CDR2 LQKENI. The CDR3 is 15 residues long.

The chain carries TRBV11-2 and TRBJ2-2; TRBD2 matches at 16 bases. The CDR3 consists of 16 residues. Germline CDR1 is SGHAT and CDR2 is FQNNGV. Trimming at V came to 4 bases and at J to 9 bases, leaving 5 bases not matched to a gene. The CDR3 region has the DNA TGTGCCAGCAGCTCGGGACTAGCGGGGGGGGCCCGGGAGCTGTTTTTT. As protein: CASSSGLAGGARELFF.

This chain connects TRBV4-2 to TRBJ2-2; no clear D gene. Germline V CDR1 and CDR2: LGHNA, YNFKEQ. The ends were cut back, 0 bases at V and 3 bases at J, with 11 bases in the middle. The CDR3 has 16 residues. CDR3 amino acids: CASSQDGLWDTGELFF. In DNA, the CDR3 is TGTGCCAGCAGCCAAGACGGGTTATGGGACACCGGGGAGCTGTTTTTT.

This clone was detected a few times. CDR3 region: CASSRPGERNQPQHF. In DNA, the CDR3 is TGTGCCAGTAGTCGGCCAGGGGAACGAAATCAGCCCCAGCATTTT. The V gene is TRBV19, the J gene TRBJ1-5; weak D call: TRBD1 (6 bases). The CDR3 runs 15 residues. V was pared by 5 bases and J by 4 bases, with 15 bases between. CDR1 and CDR2 (germline): LNHDA, SQIVND (reference sequence).

In DNA form, the CDR3 reads TGTGCCACCAGTGATGCGGACAGAAGCTACACCTTC. It translates to CATSDADRSYTF. The V and J genes are TRBV24-1 and TRBJ1-2; D may be TRBD1 (6 bases). The CDR3 is 12 amino acids. V was cut by 3 bases and J by 9 bases, with 10 bases left in between. Germline V gene lookup returns CDR1 KGHDR and CDR2 SFDVKD.

This clone was seen once. CDR3 sequence reads: CAISRQGNEKLFF. The CDR3 region has the DNA TGTGCCATCAGCCGACAGGGCAATGAAAAACTGTTTTTT. This chain links TRBV10-3 with TRBJ1-4, with 7 bases identical to TRBD1. The J segment lost 5 bases and the V segment lost 6 bases, leaving 3 bases of the junction unmatched. Germline CDR1 reads ENHRY; CDR2 reads SYGVKD. This CDR3 comprises 13 residues.

This chain connects TRBV6-5 to TRBJ2-2; 7 positions match TRBD2. There are 14 residues in the CDR3. Trimming took 7 bases from V and 3 from J; bases not matched to a gene: 5. Per the germline V gene, CDR1 is MNHEY and CDR2 is SVGAGI. The CDR3: CASNKLADTGELFF. The CDR3 bases are TGTGCCAGCAATAAGCTAGCGGACACCGGGGAGCTGTTTTTT.

J is TRBJ1-1 and V is TRBV11-2, with D hard to call. The V gene lost 5 bases and the J gene lost 6 bases, with 13 bases spanning the gap. The CDR3 has 13 amino acids. CDR1 SGHAT and CDR2 FQNNGV come from the germline V gene. The CDR3 loop reads CASSPGRTPEAFF. The CDR3 nucleotides read TGTGCCAGCAGCCCCGGGAGGACGCCTGAAGCTTTCTTT. The full variable domain, rest sourced from reference TRBV11-2 and TRBJ1-1, is EAGVAQSPRYKIIEKRQSVAFWCNPISGHATLYWYQQILGQGPKLLIQFQNNGVVDDSQLPKDRFSAERLKGVDSTLKIQPAKLEDSAVYLCASSPGRTPEAFFGQGTRLTVV.

In its sample, this clone was seen once. The chain links TRBV6-6 to TRBJ1-5, with D possibly being TRBD1 (6 bases). The germline V gene has CDR1 MNHNY and CDR2 SVGAGI (reference sequence). This CDR3 contains 15 residues. V shed 7 bases and J shed 1 base, with 14 bases lying between them. The CDR3 sequence is CASIKQGGSNQPQHF. CDR3 coding DNA: TGTGCCAGCATCAAACAGGGTGGCAGCAATCAGCCCCAGCATTTT.

The V gene is TRBV5-4, the J gene TRBJ1-3; D might be TRBD1 (6 bases). The CDR3 has 15 amino acids. The V end lost 5 bases, the J end lost 2 bases, and 14 bases lay between the germline ends. Germline V gene data show CDR1 as SGHNT and CDR2 as YYREEE (reference sequence). The CDR3 coding sequence is TGTGCCAGCAGACGAACAGGGTCCCCTGGAAACACCATATATTTT. Protein product: CASRRTGSPGNTIYF.

CDR3 loop: CASSQITGQEEGGYTF. Here the CDR3 DNA reads TGTGCCAGCTCACAGATTACGGGACAGGAAGAAGGTGGCTACACCTTC. J is TRBJ1-2 and V is TRBV18, with 8 nucleotides matching TRBD1. V shed 4 bases and J 7 bases; nucleotides not matched to a gene: 14. The length of the CDR3 is 16 residues. Germline assignment: CDR1 KGHSH and CDR2 LQKENI.

A word on this clone: At one end, the junction sequence differs from germline, possibly due to a read error. The chain is built from TRBV2 and TRBJ2-3; D call uncertain. The CDR3 is 11 amino acids. Germline V CDR1 and CDR2: SNHLY, FYNNEI. In nucleotides, the CDR3 is TGTGCCAGCATGAGCACCGATACGCAGTATTTT. The encoded protein is CASMSTDTQYF.

V usage is TRBV27 and J usage is TRBJ1-3; 7 bases are a match to TRBD1. The V gene end was trimmed by 5 bases and the J gene end by 3 bases; junction bases not matched to a gene: 10. The CDR3 covers 16 residues. Germline CDR1 reads MNHEY; CDR2 reads SMNVEV (reference sequence). CDR3 DNA: TGTGCCAGCAGTCTCACCCCCCCAGGGGGTGGAAACACCATATATTTT. Its translation is CASSLTPPGGGNTIYF.